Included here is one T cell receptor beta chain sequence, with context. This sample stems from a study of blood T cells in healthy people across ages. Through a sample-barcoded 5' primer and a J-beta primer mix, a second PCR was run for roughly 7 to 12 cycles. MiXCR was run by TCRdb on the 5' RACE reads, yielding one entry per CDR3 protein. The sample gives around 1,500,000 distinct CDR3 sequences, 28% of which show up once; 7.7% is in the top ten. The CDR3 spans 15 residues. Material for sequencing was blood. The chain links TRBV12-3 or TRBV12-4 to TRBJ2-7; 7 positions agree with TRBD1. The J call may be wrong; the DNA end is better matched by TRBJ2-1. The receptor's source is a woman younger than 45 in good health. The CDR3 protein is CASSGTARISYEQFF. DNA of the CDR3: TGTGCCAGCAGCGGGACAGCGCGTATCTCCTACGAGCAGTTCTTC.